This TCR beta chain was obtained from a study of early T cells in non-severe SARS-CoV-2 infection. Study information: The input, bulk RNA from unsorted whole blood, was sequenced, and chains were unpaired.

This CDR3 spans 12 amino acids. CDR1 is SGHNT and CDR2 is YENEEA in the germline V gene. General study points: The matching step, a VDJdb search, favored anti-spike CD8 responses and missed private and CD4 specificities.

Turning to this clonotype: Its antigen is not identified. An end of the junction differs from the germline gene, which may be a read error.

Attached unique molecular identifiers marked individual cDNA molecules. TCRdb called the 5' RACE reads again in MiXCR, with one record for every CDR3 protein. This table holds 45,000 to 50,000 distinct CDR3 sequences, around 6% found once. The chain employs TRBV11-3 and TRBJ2-5, with D unresolved. Source: whole blood, taken at baseline. This clonotype was sampled from an adult who was a healthcare worker with PCR-confirmed SARS-CoV-2 infection or an uninfected control (not recorded which). CDR3 coding DNA: TGTGCCAGCAGCCCACGGCAAGGGACCCAGTACTTC. This gives the protein CASSPRQGTQYF.